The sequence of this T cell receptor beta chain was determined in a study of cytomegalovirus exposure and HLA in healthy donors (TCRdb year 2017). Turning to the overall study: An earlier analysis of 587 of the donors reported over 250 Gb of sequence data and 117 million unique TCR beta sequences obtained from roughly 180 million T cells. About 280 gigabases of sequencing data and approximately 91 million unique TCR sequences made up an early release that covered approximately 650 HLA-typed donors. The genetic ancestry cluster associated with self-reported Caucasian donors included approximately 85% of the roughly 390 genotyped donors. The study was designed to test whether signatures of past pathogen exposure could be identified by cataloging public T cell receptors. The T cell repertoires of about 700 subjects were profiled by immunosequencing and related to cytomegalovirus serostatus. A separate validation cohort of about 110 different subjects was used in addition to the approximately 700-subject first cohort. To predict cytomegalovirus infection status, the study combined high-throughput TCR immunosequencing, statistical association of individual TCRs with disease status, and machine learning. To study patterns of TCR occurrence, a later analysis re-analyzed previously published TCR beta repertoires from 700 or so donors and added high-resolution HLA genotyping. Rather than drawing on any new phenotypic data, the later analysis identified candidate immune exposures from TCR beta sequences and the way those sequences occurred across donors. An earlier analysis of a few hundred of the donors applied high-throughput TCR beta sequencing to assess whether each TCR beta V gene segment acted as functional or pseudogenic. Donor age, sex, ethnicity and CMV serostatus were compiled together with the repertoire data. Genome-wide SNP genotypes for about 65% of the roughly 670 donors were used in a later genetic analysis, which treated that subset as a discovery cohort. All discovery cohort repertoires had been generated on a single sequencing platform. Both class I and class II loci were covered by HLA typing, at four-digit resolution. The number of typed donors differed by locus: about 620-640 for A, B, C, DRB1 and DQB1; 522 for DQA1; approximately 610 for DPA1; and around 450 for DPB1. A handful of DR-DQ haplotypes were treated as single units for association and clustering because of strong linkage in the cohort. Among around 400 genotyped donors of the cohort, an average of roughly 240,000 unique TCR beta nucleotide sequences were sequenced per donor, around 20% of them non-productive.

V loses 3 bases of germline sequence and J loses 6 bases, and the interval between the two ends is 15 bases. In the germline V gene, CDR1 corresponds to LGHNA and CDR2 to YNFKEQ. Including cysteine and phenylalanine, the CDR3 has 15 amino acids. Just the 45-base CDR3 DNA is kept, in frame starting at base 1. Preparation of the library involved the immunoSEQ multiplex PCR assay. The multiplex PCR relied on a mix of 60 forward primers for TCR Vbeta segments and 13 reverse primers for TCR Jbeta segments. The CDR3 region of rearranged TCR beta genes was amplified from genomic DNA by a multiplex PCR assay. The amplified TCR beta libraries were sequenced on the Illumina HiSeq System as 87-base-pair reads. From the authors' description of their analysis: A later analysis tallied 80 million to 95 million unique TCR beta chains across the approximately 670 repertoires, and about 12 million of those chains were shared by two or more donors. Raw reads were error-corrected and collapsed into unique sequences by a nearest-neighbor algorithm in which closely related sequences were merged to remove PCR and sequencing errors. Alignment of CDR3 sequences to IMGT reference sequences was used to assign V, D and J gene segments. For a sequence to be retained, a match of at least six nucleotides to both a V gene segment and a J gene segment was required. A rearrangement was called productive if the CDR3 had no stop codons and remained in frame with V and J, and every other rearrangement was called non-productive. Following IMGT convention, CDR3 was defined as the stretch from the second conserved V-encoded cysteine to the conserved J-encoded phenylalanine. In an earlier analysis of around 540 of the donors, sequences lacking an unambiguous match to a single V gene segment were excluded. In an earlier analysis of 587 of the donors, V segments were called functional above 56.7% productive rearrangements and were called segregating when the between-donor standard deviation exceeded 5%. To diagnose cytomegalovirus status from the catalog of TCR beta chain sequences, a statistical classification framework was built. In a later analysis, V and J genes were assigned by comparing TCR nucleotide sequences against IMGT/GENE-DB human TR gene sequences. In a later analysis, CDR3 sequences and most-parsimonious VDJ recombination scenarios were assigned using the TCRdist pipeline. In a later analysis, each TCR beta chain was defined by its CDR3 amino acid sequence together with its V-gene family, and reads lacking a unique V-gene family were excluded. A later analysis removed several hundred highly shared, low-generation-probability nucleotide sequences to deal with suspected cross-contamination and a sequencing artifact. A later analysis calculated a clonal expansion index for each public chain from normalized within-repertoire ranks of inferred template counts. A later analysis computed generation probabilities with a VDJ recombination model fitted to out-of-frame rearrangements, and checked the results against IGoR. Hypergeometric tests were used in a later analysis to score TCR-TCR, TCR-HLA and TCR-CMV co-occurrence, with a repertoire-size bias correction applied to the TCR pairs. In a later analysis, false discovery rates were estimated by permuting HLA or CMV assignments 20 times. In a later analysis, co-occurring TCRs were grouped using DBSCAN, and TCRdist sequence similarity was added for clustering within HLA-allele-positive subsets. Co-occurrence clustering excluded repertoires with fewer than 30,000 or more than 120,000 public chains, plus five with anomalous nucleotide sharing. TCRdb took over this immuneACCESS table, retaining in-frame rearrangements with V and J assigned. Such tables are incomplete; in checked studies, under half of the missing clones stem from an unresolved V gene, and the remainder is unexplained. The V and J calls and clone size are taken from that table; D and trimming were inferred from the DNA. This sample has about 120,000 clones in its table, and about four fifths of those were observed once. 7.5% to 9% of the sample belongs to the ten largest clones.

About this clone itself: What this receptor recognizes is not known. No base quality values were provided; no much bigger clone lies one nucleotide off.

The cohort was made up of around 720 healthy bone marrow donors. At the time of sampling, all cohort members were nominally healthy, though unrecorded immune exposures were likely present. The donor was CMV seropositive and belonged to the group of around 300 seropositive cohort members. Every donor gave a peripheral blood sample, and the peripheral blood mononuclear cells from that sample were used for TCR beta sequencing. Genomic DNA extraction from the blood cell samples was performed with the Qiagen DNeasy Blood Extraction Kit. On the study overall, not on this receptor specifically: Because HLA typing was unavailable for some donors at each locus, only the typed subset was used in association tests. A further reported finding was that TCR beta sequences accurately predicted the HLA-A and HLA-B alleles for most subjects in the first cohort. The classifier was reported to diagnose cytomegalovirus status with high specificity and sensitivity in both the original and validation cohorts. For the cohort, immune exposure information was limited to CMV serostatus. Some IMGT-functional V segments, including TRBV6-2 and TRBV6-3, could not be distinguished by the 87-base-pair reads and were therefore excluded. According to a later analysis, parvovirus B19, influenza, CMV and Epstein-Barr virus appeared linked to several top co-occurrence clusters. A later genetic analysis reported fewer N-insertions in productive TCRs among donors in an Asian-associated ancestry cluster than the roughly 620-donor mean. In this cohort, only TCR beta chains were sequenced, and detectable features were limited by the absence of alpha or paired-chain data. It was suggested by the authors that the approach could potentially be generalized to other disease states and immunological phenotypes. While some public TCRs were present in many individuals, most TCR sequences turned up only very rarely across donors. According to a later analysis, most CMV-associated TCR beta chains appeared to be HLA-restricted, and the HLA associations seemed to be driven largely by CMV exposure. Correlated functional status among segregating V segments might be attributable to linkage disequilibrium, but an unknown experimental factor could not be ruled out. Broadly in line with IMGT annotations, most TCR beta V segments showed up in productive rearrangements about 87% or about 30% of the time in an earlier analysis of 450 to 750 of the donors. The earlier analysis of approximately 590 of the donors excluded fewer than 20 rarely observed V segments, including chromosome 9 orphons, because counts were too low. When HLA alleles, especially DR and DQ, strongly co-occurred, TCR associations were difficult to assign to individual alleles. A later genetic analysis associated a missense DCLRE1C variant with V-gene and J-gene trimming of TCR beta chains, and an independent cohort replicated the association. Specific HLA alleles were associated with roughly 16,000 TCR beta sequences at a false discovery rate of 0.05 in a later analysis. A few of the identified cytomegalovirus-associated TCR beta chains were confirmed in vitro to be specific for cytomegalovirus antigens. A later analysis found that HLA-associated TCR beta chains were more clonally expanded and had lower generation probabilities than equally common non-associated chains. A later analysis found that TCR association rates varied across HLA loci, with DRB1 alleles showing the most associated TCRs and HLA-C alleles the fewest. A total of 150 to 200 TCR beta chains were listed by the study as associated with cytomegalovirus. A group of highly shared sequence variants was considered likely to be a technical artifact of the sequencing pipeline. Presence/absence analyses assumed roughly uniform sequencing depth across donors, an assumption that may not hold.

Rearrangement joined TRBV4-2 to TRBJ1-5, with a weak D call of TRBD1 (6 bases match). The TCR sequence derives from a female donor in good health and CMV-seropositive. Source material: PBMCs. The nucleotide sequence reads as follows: TGTGCCAGCAGCCAGGCCGGGACACAAATTCAGCCCCAGCATTTT. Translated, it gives CASSQAGTQIQPQHF.